What follows are 14 T cell receptor beta chains derived from one specimen sequenced in a study of CD4+ T cells in melanoma. Assay: immunoSEQ multiplex PCR; the TCRdb copy retains only in-frame clones and omits some. This sample yields about 140,000 clones, of which 80% to 95% are seen a single time; 1.5% to 1.9% belongs to the top ten. These receptors were taken from a human donor with melanoma.

The genes are TRBV5-6 and TRBJ1-1, with D perhaps TRBD1 (6 bases). CDR1 and CDR2 (germline): SGHDT, YYEEEE. CDR3 length: 15 residues. Trimming took off 3 bases at V and 4 bases at J, with 16 bases between the two ends. The CDR3 protein is CASSWRTAMGTEAFF. CDR3 DNA: TGTGCCAGCAGCTGGAGGACAGCGATGGGCACTGAAGCTTTCTTT.

The genes are TRBV11-1 and TRBJ2-1, with 9 bases that match TRBD1. The junction had 7 bases not matched to a gene; V was cut back by 5 bases and J by 5 bases. The CDR3 is 15 residues long. Germline lookup yields CDR1 SGHAT and CDR2 FQDESV (reference sequence). CDR3 sequence (DNA): TGTGCCAGCAGCCCAATGGGGACAGGGAACAATGAGCAGTTCTTC. Encoded protein: CASSPMGTGNNEQFF. The variable domain in full, with the rest retrieved from reference TRBV11-1 and TRBJ2-1, is EAEVAQSPRYKITEKSQAVAFWCDPISGHATLYWYRQILGQGPELLVQFQDESVVDDSQLPKDRFSAERLKGVDSTLKIQPAELGDSAMYLCASSPMGTGNNEQFFGPGTRLTVL.

The chain uses TRBV11-1 and TRBJ2-3, with 13 bases fitting TRBD2. The ends lost 5 bases at V and 7 bases at J; junction bases unmatched: 18. The length of the CDR3 is 19 residues. Germline CDR1 reads SGHAT; CDR2 reads FQDESV (reference sequence). CDR3: CASSPRGPLAGGLHHTQYF. Written as DNA, the CDR3 is TGTGCCAGCAGCCCCCGAGGGCCACTAGCGGGGGGGCTTCATCATACGCAGTATTTT.

The chain has TRBV5-4 and TRBJ1-1; D perhaps matches TRBD1 (6 bases). V shed 0 bases and J shed 11 bases, with 20 bases lying between them. This CDR3 is 15 amino acids long. The germline V gene encodes CDR1 SGHNT and CDR2 YYREEE (reference sequence). The CDR3 loop is CASSLGTAFAKRAFF. As DNA, the CDR3 is TGTGCCAGCAGCTTGGGGACAGCGTTCGCAAAGCGTGCTTTCTTT.

The chain is built from TRBV18 and TRBJ1-6; D may be TRBD1 (5 bases). The V end was cut by 3 bases, the J end by 6 bases, with 15 bases between. This CDR3 comprises 16 residues. Germline-derived CDR1 and CDR2 are KGHSH and LQKENI. In DNA form, the CDR3 reads TGTGCCAGCTCACCCATCAGGGACCCCGCTAATTCACCCCTCCACTTT. It codes for CASSPIRDPANSPLHF. The whole variable domain, filled in from reference TRBV18 and TRBJ1-6, reads NAGVMQNPRHLVRRRGQEARLRCSPMKGHSHVYWYRQLPEEGLKFMVYLQKENIIDESGMPKERFSAEFPKEGPSILRIQQVVRGDSAAYFCASSPIRDPANSPLHFGNGTRLTVT.

The chain employs TRBV6-1 and TRBJ2-7; D is unresolved. Between the trimmed V and J ends, which lost 8 bases and 5 bases, there was a span of 19 bases. In germline, CDR1 is MNHNS, CDR2 SASEGT. The CDR3 loop spans 14 amino acids. CDR3 DNA sequence: TGTGCCAGCCGGAAAGGGCCGCTGAAGGACGAGCAGTACTTC. Translation gives CASRKGPLKDEQYF.

The rearrangement uses TRBV4-1 and TRBJ2-6, with TRBD1 matching over 10 bases. CDR1 and CDR2 from the germline V gene are MGHRA and YSYEKL. This CDR3 spans 18 amino acids. With V trimmed by 3 bases and J by 4 bases, 9 bases remained unmatched. The chain's CDR3 is CASSHLRQGASGANVLTF. The DNA of the CDR3 is TGCGCCAGCAGCCACTTACGACAGGGGGCGTCCGGGGCCAACGTCCTGACTTTC.

Only a few counts were recorded for this clone. The chain has TRBV6-6 and TRBJ2-2, with D perhaps TRBD1 (5 bases). The ends were cut back, 3 bases at V and 4 bases at J, with 15 bases in the middle. The CDR3 consists of 16 residues. The V gene's germline CDR1 is MNHNY and CDR2 SVGAGI (reference sequence). The CDR3 spells CASSYPEAGPTGELFF. The CDR3 nucleotides read TGTGCCAGCAGTTATCCCGAGGCAGGGCCCACCGGGGAGCTGTTTTTT.

This clone has only one observation. V and J are TRBV2 and TRBJ1-5, with D hard to call. The CDR3 is 15 residues long. Germline loops: CDR1 SNHLY, CDR2 FYNNEI. With 6 bases removed from V and 0 bases from J, the gap between germline ends came to 12 bases. This CDR3 reads CASRRAGNSNQPQHF. The CDR3 region has the DNA TGTGCCAGCAGACGAGCTGGGAATAGCAATCAGCCCCAGCATTTT.

The chain combines TRBV10-3 with TRBJ1-1; TRBD1 matches at 7 bases. Trimming at V came to 7 bases and at J to 3 bases, leaving 5 bases not matched to a gene. The germline CDR1 and CDR2 sequences are ENHRY and SYGVKD. CDR3 length: 13 amino acids. CDR3 bases: TGTGCCATCACCAAAACAGGGGACACTGAAGCTTTCTTT. Protein product: CAITKTGDTEAFF.

The chain has TRBV5-6 and TRBJ2-5, with TRBD1 matching over 7 bases. The junction had 1 base not matched to a gene; V was cut back by 2 bases and J by 3 bases. This CDR3 is 13 amino acids long. The germline V gene encodes CDR1 SGHDT and CDR2 YYEEEE. The CDR3 coding sequence is TGTGCCAGCAGCTTTGGGACAGAAGAGACCCAGTACTTC. Translated, it gives CASSFGTEETQYF. Full variable domain (rest looked up from reference TRBV5-6 and TRBJ2-5): DAGVTQSPTHLIKTRGQQVTLRCSPKSGHDTVSWYQQALGQGPQFIFQYYEEEERQRGNFPDRFSGHQFPNYSSELNVNALLLGDSALYLCASSFGTEETQYFGPGTRLLVL.

The CDR3 loop is CASSLAGTADTEAFF. CDR3 bases: TGCGCCAGCAGCTTGGCCGGGACAGCAGACACTGAAGCTTTCTTT. This chain uses TRBV5-1 with TRBJ1-1; 7 bases align to TRBD1. Germline CDR1 reads SGHRS; CDR2 reads YFSETQ. With 0 bases clipped from V and 3 bases from J, the junction kept 5 bases outside the gene matches. CDR3 size: 15 residues.

V usage is TRBV12-5 and J usage is TRBJ1-1; a possible D gene is TRBD1 (5 bases). The V end was cut by 1 base, the J end by 4 bases, with 10 bases between. The germline V gene encodes CDR1 LGHNT and CDR2 FRNRAP. The CDR3 loop spans 14 amino acids. The CDR3 reads CASGLGTSGTEAFF. The CDR3 DNA reads TGTGCTAGTGGTTTGGGGACAAGCGGCACTGAAGCTTTCTTT.

This chain connects TRBV4-2 to TRBJ2-5, with TRBD1 identical over 7 bases. The V and J ends lost 5 bases and 5 bases, in that order; junction bases with no gene match: 14. The CDR3 runs to 16 residues. In germline, CDR1 is LGHNA, CDR2 YNFKEQ. The CDR3 reads CASSAHTTGILETQYF. CDR3 bases: TGTGCCAGCAGCGCCCACACGACAGGGATCCTGGAGACCCAGTACTTC.